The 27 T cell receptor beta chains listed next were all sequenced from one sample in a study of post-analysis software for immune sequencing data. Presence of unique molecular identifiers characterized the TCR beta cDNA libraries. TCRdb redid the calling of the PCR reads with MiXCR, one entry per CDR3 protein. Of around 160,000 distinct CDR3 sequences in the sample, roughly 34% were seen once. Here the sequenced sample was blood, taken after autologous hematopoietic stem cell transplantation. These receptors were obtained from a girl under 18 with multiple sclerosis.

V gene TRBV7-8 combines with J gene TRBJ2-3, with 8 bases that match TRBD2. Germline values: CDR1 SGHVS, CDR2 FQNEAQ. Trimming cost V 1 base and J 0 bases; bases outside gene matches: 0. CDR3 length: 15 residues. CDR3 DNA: TGTGCCAGCAGCTTAGTAGCGGGAAGCACAGATACGCAGTATTTT. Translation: CASSLVAGSTDTQYF.

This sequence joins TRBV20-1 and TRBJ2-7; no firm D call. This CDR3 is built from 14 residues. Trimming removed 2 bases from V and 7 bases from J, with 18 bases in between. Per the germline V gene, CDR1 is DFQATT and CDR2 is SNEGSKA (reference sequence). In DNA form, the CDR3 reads TGCAGTGCTAGAAGTAGCCGAACCTACAATGAGCAGTACTTC. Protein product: CSARSSRTYNEQYF.

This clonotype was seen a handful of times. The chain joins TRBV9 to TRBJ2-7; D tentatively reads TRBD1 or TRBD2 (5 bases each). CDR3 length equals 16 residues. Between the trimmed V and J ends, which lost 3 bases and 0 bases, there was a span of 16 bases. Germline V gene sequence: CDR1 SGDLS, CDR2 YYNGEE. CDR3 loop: CASSAGRDASSYEQYF. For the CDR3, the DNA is TGTGCCAGCAGCGCAGGCCGGGACGCGAGCTCCTACGAGCAGTACTTC.

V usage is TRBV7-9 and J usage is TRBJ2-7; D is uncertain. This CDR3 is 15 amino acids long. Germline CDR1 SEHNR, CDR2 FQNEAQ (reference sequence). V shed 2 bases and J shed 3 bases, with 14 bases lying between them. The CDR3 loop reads CASSLREGSVYEQYF. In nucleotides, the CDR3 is TGTGCCAGCAGCTTACGAGAAGGGTCAGTCTACGAGCAGTACTTC.

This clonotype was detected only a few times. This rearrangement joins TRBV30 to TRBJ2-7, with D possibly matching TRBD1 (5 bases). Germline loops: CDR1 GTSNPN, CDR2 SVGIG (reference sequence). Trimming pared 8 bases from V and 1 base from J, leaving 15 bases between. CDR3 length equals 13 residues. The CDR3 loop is CAGRAGFSYEQYF. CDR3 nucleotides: TGTGCCGGCAGGGCAGGATTTTCCTACGAGCAGTACTTC.

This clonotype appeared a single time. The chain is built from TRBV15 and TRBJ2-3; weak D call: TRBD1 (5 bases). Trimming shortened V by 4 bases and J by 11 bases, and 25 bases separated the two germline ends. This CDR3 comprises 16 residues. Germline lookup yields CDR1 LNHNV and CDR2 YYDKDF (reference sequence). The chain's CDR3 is CATSIWDGRVIYEQYF. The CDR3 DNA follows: TGTGCCACCAGCATCTGGGATGGCAGGGTAATCTACGAGCAGTATTTT.

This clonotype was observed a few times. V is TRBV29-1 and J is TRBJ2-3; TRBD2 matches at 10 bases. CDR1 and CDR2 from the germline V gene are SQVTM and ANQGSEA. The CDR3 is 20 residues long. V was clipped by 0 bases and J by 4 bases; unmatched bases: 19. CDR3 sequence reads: CSVEEWSSGSSGGSPDTQYF. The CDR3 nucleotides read TGCAGCGTTGAAGAGTGGTCTAGCGGGAGCAGCGGCGGCTCCCCAGATACGCAGTATTTT.

The CDR3, as DNA: TGCGCCAGCAGCCAAGAGGGGACCGGGACAGGGTTCTACGAGCAGTACTTC. It yields the protein CASSQEGTGTGFYEQYF. The gene calls are TRBV4-1 and TRBJ2-5; TRBD1 agrees at 9 bases. Gene TRBJ2-7 matches the end of the DNA better, so the J call may be wrong. The germline V gene encodes CDR1 MGHRA and CDR2 YSYEKL. The CDR3 consists of 17 residues.

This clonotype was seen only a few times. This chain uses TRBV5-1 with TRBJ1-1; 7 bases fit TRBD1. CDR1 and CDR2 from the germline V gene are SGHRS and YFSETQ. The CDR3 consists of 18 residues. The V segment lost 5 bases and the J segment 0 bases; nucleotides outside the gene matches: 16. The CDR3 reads CASRSTGTAIFMNTEAFF. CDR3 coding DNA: TGCGCCAGCAGGTCAACCGGGACAGCGATTTTCATGAACACTGAAGCTTTCTTT.

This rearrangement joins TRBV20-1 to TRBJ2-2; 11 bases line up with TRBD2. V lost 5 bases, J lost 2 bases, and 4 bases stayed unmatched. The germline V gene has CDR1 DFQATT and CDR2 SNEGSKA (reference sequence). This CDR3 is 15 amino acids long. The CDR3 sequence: CSARTSGFNTGELFF. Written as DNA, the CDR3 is TGCAGTGCTCGGACTAGCGGGTTCAACACCGGGGAGCTGTTTTTT.

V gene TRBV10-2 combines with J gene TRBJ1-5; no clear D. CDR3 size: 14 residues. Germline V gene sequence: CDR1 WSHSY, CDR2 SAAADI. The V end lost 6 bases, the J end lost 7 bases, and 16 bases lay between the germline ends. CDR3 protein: CASSPGEKEQPQHF. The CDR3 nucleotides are TGCGCCAGCAGCCCCGGGGAGAAAGAACAGCCCCAGCATTTT.

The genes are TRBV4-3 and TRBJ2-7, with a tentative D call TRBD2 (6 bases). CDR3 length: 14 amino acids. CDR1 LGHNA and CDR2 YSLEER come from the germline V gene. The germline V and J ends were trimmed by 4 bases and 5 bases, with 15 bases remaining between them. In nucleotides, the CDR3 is TGCGCCAGCAGCCGCCAACTAGCAGGACACGAGCAGTACTTC. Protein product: CASSRQLAGHEQYF.

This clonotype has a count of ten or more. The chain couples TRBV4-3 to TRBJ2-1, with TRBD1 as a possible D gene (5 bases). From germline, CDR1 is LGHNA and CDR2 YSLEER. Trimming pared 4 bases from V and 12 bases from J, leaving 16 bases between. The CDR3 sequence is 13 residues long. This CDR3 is CASSLGLQGGQFF. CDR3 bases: TGCGCCAGCAGCCTCGGCCTCCAGGGTGGGCAGTTCTTC.

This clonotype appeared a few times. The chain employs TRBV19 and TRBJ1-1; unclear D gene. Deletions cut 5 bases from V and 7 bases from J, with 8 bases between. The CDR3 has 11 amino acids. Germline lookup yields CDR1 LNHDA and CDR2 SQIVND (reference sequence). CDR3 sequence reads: CASSGPNEAFF. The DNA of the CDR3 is TGTGCCAGTAGTGGACCAAATGAAGCTTTCTTT.

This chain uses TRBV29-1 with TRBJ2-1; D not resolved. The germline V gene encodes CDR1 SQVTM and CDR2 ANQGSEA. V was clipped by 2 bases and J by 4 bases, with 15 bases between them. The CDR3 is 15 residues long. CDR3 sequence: CSVEIGSVEYNEQFF. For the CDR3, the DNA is TGCAGCGTTGAAATCGGGTCGGTGGAATACAATGAGCAGTTCTTC.

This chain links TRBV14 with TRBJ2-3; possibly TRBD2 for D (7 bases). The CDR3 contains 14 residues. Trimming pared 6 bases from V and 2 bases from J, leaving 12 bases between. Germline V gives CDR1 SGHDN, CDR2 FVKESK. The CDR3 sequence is CASRRGANTDTQYF. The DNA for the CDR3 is TGTGCCAGCAGACGGGGGGCGAACACAGATACGCAGTATTTT.

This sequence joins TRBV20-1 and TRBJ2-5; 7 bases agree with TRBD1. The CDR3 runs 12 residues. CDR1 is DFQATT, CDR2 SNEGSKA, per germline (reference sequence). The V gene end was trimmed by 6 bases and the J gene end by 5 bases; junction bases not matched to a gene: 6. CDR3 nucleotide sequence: TGCAGTGCAACCGTAGGGGGCGAGACCCAGTACTTC. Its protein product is CSATVGGETQYF.

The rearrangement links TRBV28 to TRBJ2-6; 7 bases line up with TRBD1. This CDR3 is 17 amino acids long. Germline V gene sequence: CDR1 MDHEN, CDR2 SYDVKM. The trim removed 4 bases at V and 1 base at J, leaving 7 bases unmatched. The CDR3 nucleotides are TGTGCCAGCAGTTCGGGGACAGTAGGATCTGGGGCCAACGTCCTGACTTTC. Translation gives CASSSGTVGSGANVLTF. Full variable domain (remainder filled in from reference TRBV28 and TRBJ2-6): DVKVTQSSRYLVKRTGEKVFLECVQDMDHENMFWYRQDPGLGLRLIYFSYDVKMKEKGDIPEGYSVSREKKERFSLILESASTNQTSMYLCASSSGTVGSGANVLTFGAGSRLTVL.

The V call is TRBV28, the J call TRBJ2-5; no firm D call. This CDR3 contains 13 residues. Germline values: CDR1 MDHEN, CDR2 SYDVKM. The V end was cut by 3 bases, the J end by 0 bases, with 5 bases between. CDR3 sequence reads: CASSFDNQETQYF. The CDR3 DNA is TGTGCCAGCAGTTTTGACAACCAAGAGACCCAGTACTTC.

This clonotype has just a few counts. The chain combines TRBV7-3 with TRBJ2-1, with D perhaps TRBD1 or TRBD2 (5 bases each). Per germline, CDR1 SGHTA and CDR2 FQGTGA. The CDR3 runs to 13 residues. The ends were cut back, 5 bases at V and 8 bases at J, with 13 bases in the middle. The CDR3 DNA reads TGTGCCAGCAGCCTTACTAGGGGAGATGAGCAGTTCTTC. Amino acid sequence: CASSLTRGDEQFF.

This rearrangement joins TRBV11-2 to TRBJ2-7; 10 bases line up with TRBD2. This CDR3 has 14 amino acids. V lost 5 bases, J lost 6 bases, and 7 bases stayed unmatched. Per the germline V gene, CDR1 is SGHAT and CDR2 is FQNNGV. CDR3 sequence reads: CASSQGVAGGEQYF. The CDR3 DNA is TGTGCCAGCAGCCAGGGGGTAGCGGGAGGCGAGCAGTACTTC.

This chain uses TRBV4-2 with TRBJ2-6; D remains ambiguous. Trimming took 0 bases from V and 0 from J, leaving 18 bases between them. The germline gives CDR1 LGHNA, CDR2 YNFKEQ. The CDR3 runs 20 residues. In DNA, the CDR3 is TGTGCCAGCAGCCAAGATATAAAGTGGCAGCCAGGCTCTGGGGCCAACGTCCTGACTTTC. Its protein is CASSQDIKWQPGSGANVLTF.

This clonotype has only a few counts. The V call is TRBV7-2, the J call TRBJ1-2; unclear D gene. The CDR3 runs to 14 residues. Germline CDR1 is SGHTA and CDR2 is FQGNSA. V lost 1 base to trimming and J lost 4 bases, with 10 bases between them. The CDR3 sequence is CASSLEGTIYGYTF. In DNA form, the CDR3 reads TGTGCCAGCAGCTTAGAGGGAACTATCTATGGCTACACCTTC.

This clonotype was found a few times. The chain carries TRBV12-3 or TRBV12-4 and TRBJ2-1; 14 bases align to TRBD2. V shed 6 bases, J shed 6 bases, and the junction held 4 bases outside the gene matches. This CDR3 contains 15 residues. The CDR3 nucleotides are TGTGCCAGCAGGGGGACTAGCGGGAGAGGCAATGAGCAGTTCTTC. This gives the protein CASRGTSGRGNEQFF.

This CDR3 is CAGTSGIFQYF. CDR3 DNA: TGTGCAGGGACTAGCGGGATTTTTCAGTACTTC. The chain is built from TRBV30 and TRBJ2-4; the match to TRBD2 covers 13 bases. The germline gives CDR1 GTSNPN, CDR2 SVGIG (reference sequence). The CDR3 has 11 amino acids. Looking up the rest from reference TRBV30 and TRBJ2-4 gives the full variable domain: SQTIHQWPATLVQPVGSPLSLECTVEGTSNPNLYWYRQAAGRGLQLLFYSVGIGQISSEVPQNLSASRPQDRQFILSSKKLLLSDSGFYLCAGTSGIFQYFGAGTRLSVL.

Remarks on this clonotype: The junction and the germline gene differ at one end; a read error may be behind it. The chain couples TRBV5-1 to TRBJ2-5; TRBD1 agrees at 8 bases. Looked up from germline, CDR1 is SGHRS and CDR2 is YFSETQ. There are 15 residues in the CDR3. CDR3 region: CTSSLYQGAEETQYF. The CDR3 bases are TGCACCAGCAGCTTGTATCAGGGGGCAGAAGAGACCCAGTACTTC.

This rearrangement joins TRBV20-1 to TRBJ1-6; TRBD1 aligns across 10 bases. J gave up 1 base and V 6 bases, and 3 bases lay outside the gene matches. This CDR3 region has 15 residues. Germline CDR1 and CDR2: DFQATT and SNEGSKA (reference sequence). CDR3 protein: CSAPGQGSYNSPLHF. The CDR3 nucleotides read TGCAGTGCCCCGGGACAGGGGTCCTATAATTCACCCCTCCACTTT.